Below, 27 T cell receptor beta chains from the same sample are listed, as sequenced in a study of CD8+ T cells in alopecia areata (dated by TCRdb to the late 2010s). Reading the label with the study, this specimen's time point is: 24 weeks on oral tofacitinib. Reading the label with the study, this specimen's treatment or condition is: oral pan-JAK inhibitor, 5-10 mg twice daily. The library was generated by the immunoSEQ multiplex PCR assay. To provide template for TCR sequencing, every sample had RNA extracted and reverse transcribed into cDNA. As stored in TCRdb, this immuneACCESS dataset retains in-frame rearrangements with V and J assigned. A fraction of the clones does not appear; measured against another copy, unresolved V genes explain less than half of the discrepancy, and the remainder lacks a known reason. The sample includes 150,000 to 200,000 clones, with about 60% observed a single time. The ten largest account for about 12% of the sample.

The material sequenced was CD8+ T cells sorted from blood, taken at week 24, from a patient treated with tofacitinib. Receptors originate from a human donor with alopecia areata.

This chain connects TRBV5-6 to TRBJ1-4, with D maybe TRBD1 (5 bases). This CDR3 comprises 14 residues. V gave up 2 bases and J gave up 8 bases, with 13 bases separating them. In germline, CDR1 is SGHDT, CDR2 YYEEEE. The CDR3 reads CASSFGQGREKLFF. Written as DNA, the CDR3 is TGTGCCAGCAGCTTTGGGCAGGGCCGCGAAAAACTGTTTTTT.

This clone was observed a handful of times. The V and J genes are TRBV14 and TRBJ1-1; perhaps TRBD1 as D (6 bases). The CDR3 has 15 amino acids. CDR1 and CDR2 (germline): SGHDN, FVKESK. V lost 1 base and J 5 bases, leaving 14 bases between the germline ends. The CDR3 region has the DNA TGTGCCAGCAGCCAAGCCCCGGGGGCCGGGACTGAAGCTTTCTTT. Translated, it gives CASSQAPGAGTEAFF.

This clone was recorded a few times. This sequence joins TRBV6-9 and TRBJ2-2; the D gene is possibly TRBD1 (5 bases). The germline V gene has CDR1 MNHGY and CDR2 SVAAGI. Trimming removed 9 bases at V and 1 base at J, with 12 bases between. CDR3 length equals 14 residues. CDR3 nucleotide sequence: TGTGCCAGACAGGAATATCTGAACACCGGGGAGCTGTTTTTT. Translation: CARQEYLNTGELFF.

The chain employs TRBV29-1 and TRBJ2-7; 8 bases are shared with TRBD1. The CDR3 covers 13 residues. CDR1 and CDR2 (germline): SQVTM, ANQGSEA. Trimming cost V 4 bases and J 6 bases; bases outside gene matches: 8. The CDR3: CSVVARGQGEQYF. CDR3 bases: TGCAGCGTTGTCGCCAGGGGGCAGGGCGAGCAGTACTTC.

The chain joins TRBV5-1 to TRBJ1-2; 7 positions match TRBD1. The CDR3 is 16 amino acids. Germline loops: CDR1 SGHRS, CDR2 YFSETQ. The trim removed 0 bases at V and 4 bases at J, leaving 9 bases unmatched. The CDR3 DNA follows: TGCGCCAGCAGCTTGGGGACAGGAGCCCTCCCCTATGGCTACACCTTC. Its protein product is CASSLGTGALPYGYTF.

This chain uses TRBV7-8 with TRBJ2-3, with 9 bases identical to TRBD2. After removal of 3 bases from V and 0 bases from J, the junction contained 4 bases not matched to a gene. Germline CDR1 reads SGHVS; CDR2 reads FQNEAQ. The CDR3 runs 16 residues. The DNA for the CDR3 is TGTGCCAGCAGCTTTCTAAGCGGGGGGAGCACAGATACGCAGTATTTT. Translation gives CASSFLSGGSTDTQYF.

The V call is TRBV20-1, the J call TRBJ2-5; D call uncertain. Looked up from germline, CDR1 is DFQATT and CDR2 is SNEGSKA (reference sequence). Deletions cut 6 bases from V and 5 bases from J, with 7 bases between. CDR3 size: 10 residues. The CDR3 loop is CSASLETQYF. The CDR3 nucleotides are TGCAGTGCCAGTTTGGAGACCCAGTACTTC.

In its sample, this clone was seen a few times. The V and J genes are TRBV7-9 and TRBJ2-1; maybe TRBD1 (5 bases). Trimming stripped 5 bases from V and 0 bases from J, with 20 bases between. The CDR3 is 18 residues long. Germline loops: CDR1 SEHNR, CDR2 FQNEAQ (reference sequence). In DNA, the CDR3 is TGTGCCAGCAGCGGAGAGGACACCCCCGAGAGCTCCTACAATGAGCAGTTCTTC. Translated, it gives CASSGEDTPESSYNEQFF. The whole variable domain, filled in from reference TRBV7-9 and TRBJ2-1, reads DTGVSQNPRHKITKRGQNVTFRCDPISEHNRLYWYRQTLGQGPEFLTYFQNEAQLEKSRLLSDRFSAERPKGSFSTLEIQRTEQGDSAMYLCASSGEDTPESSYNEQFFGPGTRLTVL.

This chain connects TRBV6-7 to TRBJ1-2; D remains unclear. TRBV6-7 counts as an open reading frame of uncertain function. V was pared by 0 bases and J by 4 bases, with 0 bases between. The CDR3 consists of 11 residues. This chain's CDR3 is CASSYSYGYTF. In DNA, the CDR3 is TGTGCCAGCAGTTACTCCTATGGCTACACCTTC.

The rearrangement uses TRBV5-6 and TRBJ2-1, with 10 bases identical to TRBD1. In germline, CDR1 is SGHDT, CDR2 YYEEEE. CDR3 length: 15 residues. Trimming took 4 bases from V and 7 from J; bases not matched to a gene: 8. The CDR3 DNA is TGTGCCAGCAGCCTCGGGACAGGGGCTGGTAATGAGCAGTTCTTC. As protein: CASSLGTGAGNEQFF.

The chain is built from TRBV28 and TRBJ2-1; D unclear. Germline V gene sequence: CDR1 MDHEN, CDR2 SYDVKM. The V and J ends lost 6 bases and 2 bases respectively, with 20 bases between them. The CDR3 sequence is 17 residues long. The CDR3 is CASSYPRSAAPYNEQFF. The CDR3 bases are TGTGCCAGCAGCTACCCCAGGTCGGCGGCCCCCTACAATGAGCAGTTCTTC. The variable domain in full, with the rest retrieved from reference TRBV28 and TRBJ2-1, is DVKVTQSSRYLVKRTGEKVFLECVQDMDHENMFWYRQDPGLGLRLIYFSYDVKMKEKGDIPEGYSVSREKKERFSLILESASTNQTSMYLCASSYPRSAAPYNEQFFGPGTRLTVL.

This clone has a handful of counts. CDR3 sequence (DNA): TGTGCCAGCAGTTTATCGGGGCTAGCGGGGGGGCTCCTGTCCTACAATGAGCAGTTCTTC. Its translation: CASSLSGLAGGLLSYNEQFF. This chain uses TRBV27 with TRBJ2-1, with 12 nucleotides matching TRBD2. Germline V CDR1 and CDR2: MNHEY, SMNVEV (reference sequence). With 0 bases clipped from V and 1 base from J, the junction kept 10 bases outside the gene matches. The CDR3 runs to 20 residues.

A note on this clone: A much larger clone differs by one base, so this may be a read error. The sample holds other DNA sequences that translate to the same CDR3. The chain uses TRBV5-6 and TRBJ1-1, with D perhaps matching TRBD1 (5 bases). The CDR3 is 12 residues long. From germline, CDR1 is SGHDT and CDR2 YYEEEE. The V and J ends lost 4 bases and 1 base respectively, with 5 bases between them. The CDR3 region is CASSTGNTEAFF. CDR3 coding DNA: TGTGCCAGCAGCACAGGGAACACTGAAGCTTTCTTT.

Comment on this clone: At one of its ends the junction is not consistent with the germline gene, which may arise from a read error. The chain employs TRBV5-1 and TRBJ2-5, with 9 nucleotides matching TRBD1. The CDR3 covers 13 residues. The germline V gene has CDR1 SGHRS and CDR2 YFSETQ. CDR3 sequence (DNA): TGCGCCAGCAGCTTGGCCGTTGATGACAGGGGGGACTTC. Its translation: CASSLAVDDRGDF.

Points on this clone: One end of the junction does not line up with germline, which may come from a read error. In DNA form, the CDR3 reads TGTGCCATCAGTGAGTACCACAGGAATCAGCCCCAGCAATTT. This codes for CAISEYHRNQPQQF. The gene calls are TRBV10-3 and TRBJ1-5; possible D gene TRBD1, 5 bases. CDR3 length: 14 residues. The germline V gene encodes CDR1 ENHRY and CDR2 SYGVKD.

DNA of the CDR3: TGTGCCTGGAGTCCACCCCTATCTGAAAAACTGTTTTTT. Amino acids: CAWSPPLSEKLFF. V and J are TRBV30 and TRBJ1-4; D is ambiguous. Germline V gene lookup returns CDR1 GTSNPN and CDR2 SVGIG (reference sequence). The CDR3 totals 13 residues. V lost 2 bases and J lost 7, with 11 bases in between.

The rearrangement uses TRBV9 and TRBJ2-5; 8 positions match TRBD2. Germline assignment: CDR1 SGDLS and CDR2 YYNGEE. Losses at the gene ends were 0 bases for V and 2 bases for J; bases not matched to a gene: 3. This CDR3 spans 15 amino acids. The CDR3 nucleotides read TGTGCCAGCAGCGTAGTTGGGACTAGGCAAGAGACCCAGTACTTC. It is translated as CASSVVGTRQETQYF. Variable domain in full (rest from reference TRBV9 and TRBJ2-5): DSGVTQTPKHLITATGQRVTLRCSPRSGDLSVYWYQQSLDQGLQFLIQYYNGEERAKGNILERFSAQQFPDLHSELNLSSLELGDSALYFCASSVVGTRQETQYFGPGTRLLVL.

This clone was counted only a few times. The rearrangement links TRBV2 to TRBJ1-2, with D possibly matching TRBD1 (5 bases). CDR3 size: 13 residues. The ends were cut back, 7 bases at V and 6 bases at J, with 15 bases in the middle. Germline V gene data show CDR1 as SNHLY and CDR2 as FYNNEI. The CDR3 sequence is CASKVGASDGYTF. In DNA form, the CDR3 reads TGTGCCAGCAAAGTCGGGGCGTCGGATGGCTACACCTTC.

The chain employs TRBV15 and TRBJ2-2; TRBD1 matches 11 bases. Germline CDR1 and CDR2: LNHNV and YYDKDF (reference sequence). The trim removed 5 bases at V and 5 bases at J, leaving 4 bases unmatched. The CDR3 has 15 residues. The CDR3 nucleotides read TGTGCCACCAGCCGGGACAGGGGGTTAACCGGGGAGCTGTTTTTT. Translation gives CATSRDRGLTGELFF.

The chain carries TRBV6-5 and TRBJ1-6; unclear D gene. The CDR3 totals 10 residues. Looked up from germline, CDR1 is MNHEY and CDR2 is SVGAGI. V shed 10 bases and J shed 19 bases, with 17 bases lying between them. CDR3 nucleotide sequence: TGTGCCACCCGACGGGCGGCGTGGCACTTT. Protein: CATRRAAWHF.

This chain links TRBV19 with TRBJ2-5; D is unclear. V lost 3 bases to trimming and J lost 5 bases, with 16 bases between them. Germline CDR1 reads LNHDA; CDR2 reads SQIVND (reference sequence). This CDR3 is built from 15 residues. CDR3 protein: CASSIVLGLQETQYF. CDR3 DNA: TGTGCCAGTAGTATTGTGCTTGGGTTACAGGAGACCCAGTACTTC.

This rearrangement joins TRBV6-1 to TRBJ1-1; possibly TRBD1 for D (6 bases). The CDR3 loop spans 14 amino acids. Trimming left V 1 base short and J 11 bases short, with 17 bases between. CDR1 MNHNS and CDR2 SASEGT come from the germline V gene. The CDR3 bases are TGTGCCAGCAGTGAAGAAGGGGGACCGAAGATGGCTTTCTTT. This sequence encodes CASSEEGGPKMAFF.

This clone came up once. This sequence joins TRBV4-2 and TRBJ1-5; the match to TRBD1 covers 10 bases. Trimming took 1 base from V and 0 from J; bases not matched to a gene: 6. Germline V CDR1 and CDR2: LGHNA, YNFKEQ. The CDR3 extends over 18 amino acids. CDR3 sequence reads: CASSQGTGGIYSNQPQHF. The CDR3 region has the DNA TGTGCCAGCAGCCAAGGGACAGGGGGGATCTATAGCAATCAGCCCCAGCATTTT.

This clone was counted once. The genes are TRBV27 and TRBJ1-1; D uncertain. The CDR3 is made up of 14 amino acids. V was shortened by 7 bases and J by 6 bases, with 18 bases between the two germline ends. The germline V gene encodes CDR1 MNHEY and CDR2 SMNVEV (reference sequence). CDR3 sequence reads: CASKLGGPDPEAFF. CDR3 sequence (DNA): TGTGCCAGCAAACTCGGAGGGCCTGATCCTGAAGCTTTCTTT.

The chain carries TRBV10-3 and TRBJ1-5; unclear D gene. From germline, CDR1 is ENHRY and CDR2 SYGVKD. The germline V and J ends were trimmed by 11 bases and 0 bases, with 14 bases remaining between them. The length of the CDR3 is 14 residues. The CDR3 loop reads CAVAHGNSNQPQHF. The CDR3, as DNA: TGTGCCGTGGCACATGGCAATAGCAATCAGCCCCAGCATTTT.

The chain joins TRBV19 to TRBJ2-1, with 10 positions matching TRBD1. CDR1 is LNHDA and CDR2 is SQIVND in the germline V gene (reference sequence). The CDR3 has 14 amino acids. V shed 4 bases, J shed 4 bases, and the junction held 1 base outside the gene matches. The DNA of the CDR3 is TGTGCCAGTAGTAGGGGACAGGGGTACAATGAGCAGTTCTTC. Translation gives CASSRGQGYNEQFF.

A word on this clone: Other DNA sequences of this sample code for an identical CDR3. The V gene is TRBV5-6, the J gene TRBJ1-1; D is unclear. Trimming left V 1 base short and J 5 bases short, with 3 bases between. The CDR3 extends over 11 amino acids. Looked up from germline, CDR1 is SGHDT and CDR2 is YYEEEE. Written as DNA, the CDR3 is TGTGCCAGCAGCTTGAGTACTGAAGCTTTCTTT. It translates to CASSLSTEAFF. Full variable domain (remainder filled in from reference TRBV5-6 and TRBJ1-1): DAGVTQSPTHLIKTRGQQVTLRCSPKSGHDTVSWYQQALGQGPQFIFQYYEEEERQRGNFPDRFSGHQFPNYSSELNVNALLLGDSALYLCASSLSTEAFFGQGTRLTVV.